The subject of this entry is one T cell receptor beta chain. This sample is drawn from a study of blood T cell repertoires in COVID-19. V was pared by 5 bases and J by 5 bases, with 11 bases of the junction left unmatched. CDR3 size: 16 residues. The germline V gene encodes CDR1 SEHNR and CDR2 FQNEAQ (reference sequence). TCRdb's copy holds only in-frame clones and misses some; the assay was immunoSEQ multiplex PCR. The table lists over 45,000 clones, roughly four fifths of them singletons. This sequence joins TRBV7-9 and TRBJ2-3, with 9 nucleotides matching TRBD1. Sequences were obtained from peripheral blood. The origin of this receptor is a woman aged 55-69 years with acute or convalescent COVID-19. Here the CDR3 reads CASSLAHRGPVDTQYF. Here the CDR3 DNA reads TGTGCCAGCAGCCTGGCACACAGGGGGCCGGTAGATACGCAGTATTTT.